This TCR beta chain emerged from a study of T cell repertoires in cytomegalovirus infection (dated by TCRdb to between 2018 and 2021). The study in broad terms: Donor HLA type was relevant to the analysis, because carriage of CMV infection together with the matching HLA type was indicated by public TCR beta signatures.

The full study reports these points: Carriers of CMV infection plus the relevant HLA type were discriminated by the cumulative frequency of public TCR beta family members in the study cohort and in an independent approximately 360-donor cohort. The ex vivo response was dominated by HLA-C-restricted CMV-specific TCR beta clonotypes, which also provided the single most frequent clonotype in two of eight donors.

The run used an Illumina HiSeq 1500. The raw public reads went through TCRdb reprocessing: fastp at Q25, MiXCR clone calling, in-frame beta chains kept. All rows with the same CDR3 protein become a single entry with the most common DNA and genes. The sample data list 250,000 or so distinct CDR3 sequences, and 15% to 20% of these were observed just once. Jointly, the top ten make up about 45% of the sample. This clonotype was seen more than once but under ten times. The specificity of this receptor is unknown. The input lacks base qualities; no much larger clone sits a single base away. Reading from cysteine to phenylalanine, the CDR3 counts 18 amino acids. Of all the DNA, just the CDR3 is kept, 54 bases in frame from base 1. V ends up 4 bases short and J 0 bases short, with an unmatched junction base count of 15. The CDR1 and CDR2 encoded by the germline V gene (reference sequence) are DFQATT and SNEGSKA.

This sequence was found in a human donor in good health (CMV status not recorded). Some clones in this sample may be carry-over from other donors' samples. The chain joins TRBV20-1 to TRBJ1-3; TRBD1 lines up with 7 middle nucleotides. What was sequenced was CD8+ T cells from PBMCs. In nucleotide form, the sequence is TGCAGTGCTAACCACTACCTGACAGGGACAGACTCTGGAAACACCATATATTTT. Protein translation: CSANHYLTGTDSGNTIYF.